This T cell receptor beta chain was identified in a study of blood T cell repertoires in COVID-19. Study information: The United States, Italy and Spain provided the acute and convalescent COVID-19 samples. The cDNA or gDNA used as material had been derived from T cells, B-cell-depleted T cells, or PBMCs.

The table came from immunoSEQ multiplex PCR; TCRdb's copy has only in-frame clones and leaves some out. This table holds about 97,000 clones, around 84% found once. V dropped 0 bases and J dropped 2 bases, with 11 bases sitting between them. The germline gives CDR1 SGHRS, CDR2 YFSETQ. This CDR3 has 15 amino acids. Sequenced input: peripheral blood. This clonotype was sampled from a human donor in a cohort sampled during active COVID-19. The rearrangement joins TRBV5-1 to TRBJ1-1, with TRBD1 as a possible D gene (5 bases). The CDR3 reads CASSLGGPSNTEAFF. The DNA of the CDR3 is TGCGCCAGCAGCTTGGGGGGCCCCTCCAACACTGAAGCTTTCTTT.